These 6 T cell receptor beta chains were sequenced from one sample in a study of T cells in Graves' hyperthyroidism and ophthalmopathy. Amplified TCR beta CDR3 regions derived from RNA transcripts. A first-round RT-PCR of the TCR CDR3 used the HTBI primer set. TCRdb reprocessed the multiplex PCR reads with MiXCR, giving one entry per CDR3 protein. Among about 570,000 distinct CDR3 sequences listed, 12% to 15% were seen once. Sequencing was done on a sample of blood. The origin of the receptors is a woman in her thirties or forties with Graves' hyperthyroidism.

This clonotype was seen more than once but under ten times. The chain combines TRBV28 with TRBJ1-2, with 8 bases fitting TRBD1. This CDR3 is built from 16 residues. CDR1 is MDHEN, CDR2 SYDVKM, per germline. V lost 6 bases to trimming and J lost 1 base; unmatched junction nucleotides: 10. The CDR3 is CASRSSGGQGNYGYTF. The CDR3 DNA reads TGTGCCAGCAGAAGTAGTGGAGGACAGGGTAACTATGGCTACACCTTC.

This clonotype appeared many times. The CDR3 DNA reads TGCGCCAGCAGCTTGTTGGGTTTTGGCACAGATACGCAGTATTTT. Protein: CASSLLGFGTDTQYF. The chain joins TRBV5-1 to TRBJ2-3; D gene unclear. The CDR3 extends over 15 amino acids. The V end lost 1 base, the J end lost 1 base, and 10 bases lay between the germline ends. Germline CDR1 reads SGHRS; CDR2 reads YFSETQ.

The chain links TRBV7-2 to TRBJ1-1, with a tentative D call TRBD1 (6 bases). CDR3 length: 14 residues. The germline V gene has CDR1 SGHTA and CDR2 FQGNSA. Trimming took off 1 base at V and 7 bases at J, with 13 bases between the two ends. CDR3 residues: CASSLEGGLSEAFF. The CDR3 bases are TGTGCCAGCAGCTTAGAAGGGGGGTTGAGTGAAGCTTTCTTT.

Many counts were recorded for this clonotype. The rearrangement links TRBV12-3 or TRBV12-4 to TRBJ1-2; D gene unclear. Trimming shortened V by 6 bases and J by 8 bases, and 13 bases separated the two germline ends. This CDR3 has 12 residues. Here the CDR3 DNA reads TGTGCCAGCAGGTCCGACCCGGGAGGCTACACCTTC. Translating it yields CASRSDPGGYTF.

The V gene is TRBV15, the J gene TRBJ2-5; possible D gene TRBD1, 6 bases. Trimming shortened V by 6 bases and J by 0 bases, and 14 bases separated the two germline ends. Germline-derived CDR1 and CDR2 are LNHNV and YYDKDF (reference sequence). CDR3 length: 15 amino acids. CDR3 coding DNA: TGTGCCACCAGTACCGGGACAATGTACCAAGAGACCCAGTACTTC. This sequence encodes CATSTGTMYQETQYF.

The chain links TRBV6-1 to TRBJ1-5; D possibly corresponds to TRBD1 (5 bases). CDR3 length: 14 amino acids. Per germline, CDR1 MNHNS and CDR2 SASEGT. V lost 7 bases and J lost 0, with 10 bases in between. The CDR3 bases are TGTGCCAGCACCCGAGACAGTAGCAATCAGCCCCAGCATTTT. It yields the protein CASTRDSSNQPQHF.